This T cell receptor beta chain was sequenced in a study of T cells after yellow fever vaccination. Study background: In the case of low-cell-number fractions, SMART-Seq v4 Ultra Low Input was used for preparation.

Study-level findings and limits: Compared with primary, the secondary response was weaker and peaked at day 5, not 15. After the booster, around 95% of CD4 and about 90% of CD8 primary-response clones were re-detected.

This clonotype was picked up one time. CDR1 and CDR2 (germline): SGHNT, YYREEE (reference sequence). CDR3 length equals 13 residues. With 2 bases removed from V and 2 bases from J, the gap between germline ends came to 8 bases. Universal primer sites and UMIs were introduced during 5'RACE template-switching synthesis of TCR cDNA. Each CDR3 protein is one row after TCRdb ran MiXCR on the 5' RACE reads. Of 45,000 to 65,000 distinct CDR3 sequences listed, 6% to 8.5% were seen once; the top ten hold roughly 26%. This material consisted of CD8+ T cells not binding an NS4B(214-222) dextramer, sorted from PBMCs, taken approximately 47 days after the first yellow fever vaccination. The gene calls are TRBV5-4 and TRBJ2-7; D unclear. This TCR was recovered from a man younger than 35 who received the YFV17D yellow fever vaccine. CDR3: CASSFFSTYEQYF. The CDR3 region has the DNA TGTGCCAGCAGCTTTTTTAGCACCTACGAGCAGTACTTC.